The entry below gives a single TCR beta chain sequence along with its context. Its specificity is unknown. Cells were stimulated with overlapping HIV-1 Gag 15-mer peptides. Memory cells lacking CD40L and CD69 with high CD45RO were sorted. Plasma HIV-1 RNA stayed below 50 copies/mL for at least 4 years. The sample comes from a study of persistence of HIV-infected CD4 T cells. The libraries were made with immunoSEQ version 4 in survey mode. The table came from immunoSEQ multiplex PCR; TCRdb's copy has only in-frame clones and leaves some out. The sample consists of about 60,000 clones, 70% to 75% of them appearing once. The germline V gene encodes CDR1 MNHNS and CDR2 SASEGT. This CDR3 has 17 residues. V lost 3 bases and J lost 2, with 14 bases in between.

The V gene is TRBV6-1, the J gene TRBJ2-6, with D unclear. This TCR was recovered from an adult man with HIV who was CMV-seropositive. The sequencing here drew on CD4+ T cells sorted from PBMCs after roughly 17-hour stimulation, taken from a patient who received antiretroviral therapy. The CDR3: CASSEEWRSPGANVLTF. DNA of the CDR3: TGTGCCAGCAGTGAGGAATGGCGGAGTCCTGGGGCCAACGTCCTGACTTTC.